This T cell receptor (beta chain) derives from a study of cytomegalovirus exposure and HLA in healthy donors. General study results and limits: Previous analysis showed most TCR beta V segments were productive about 90% or about 30% of the time.

This clone showed up just once. The antigen is undetermined. Primers for the PCR totalled 60 Vbeta and 13 Jbeta. Clones were read by immunoSEQ multiplex PCR, and TCRdb kept only the in-frame ones, dropping some. The sample contains around 140,000 clones, 85% to 90% of which appear only once. This cohort consisted of healthy bone marrow donors. This CDR3 has 17 amino acids. With V trimmed by 0 bases and J by 4 bases, 11 bases remained unmatched. Germline V lookup: CDR1 SGDLS, CDR2 YYNGEE. The sequence was obtained from a woman aged 30 to 39 in good health and CMV-seronegative. The V and J genes are TRBV9 and TRBJ2-3, with TRBD2 identical over 7 bases. The sample was PBMCs. CDR3 bases: TGTGCCAGCAGCGTAGGAGGACTAGGGGTGTATCCAGATACGCAGTATTTT. Its protein product is CASSVGGLGVYPDTQYF.